This TCR beta chain is from a study of CD8+ T cells in alopecia areata. Isolated RNA was reverse transcribed into cDNA used as the sequencing template. Clones were read by immunoSEQ multiplex PCR, and TCRdb kept only the in-frame ones, dropping some. This sample yields some 100,000 clones, of which less than 70% are seen a single time; roughly 3.1% belongs to the top ten. Sorted populations comprised CD4+ and CD8+ T cells obtained from PBMCs. The CDR3 spans 13 residues. V was pared by 5 bases and J by 4 bases, with 10 bases between. In germline, CDR1 is SEHNR, CDR2 FQNEAQ (reference sequence). About this clone: The antigen remains unidentified.

Study-level results: Scalp specimens additionally yield sequences from normal skin's resident alphabeta T cells. Possibly because of HLA-related factors, TCR sharing was less clear across patients than in mice. Researchers report lesional scalp, most notably alopecia totalis/universalis, outstripped normal scalp in clonality.

The chain uses TRBV7-9 and TRBJ2-3; D may be TRBD1 or TRBD2 (5 bases each). The sequencing input was CD4+ T cells sorted from blood. The source of this sequence is a human donor in good health. This chain's CDR3 is CASSTRGPDTQYF. The CDR3 DNA reads TGTGCCAGCAGCACGAGGGGACCAGATACGCAGTATTTT.